The source of this T cell receptor beta chain is a study of blood T cell repertoires in COVID-19. Study at large: T cells, B-cell-depleted T cells, or PBMCs supplied cDNA or gDNA.

Method: immunoSEQ multiplex PCR; TCRdb's copy keeps in-frame clones and lacks some. The repertoire includes roughly 200,000 clones, roughly 82% of them detected once, and approximately 10% sits in the top ten. The CDR3 is 12 amino acids. CDR1 is SGHTA, CDR2 FQGNSA, per germline. The ends were cut back, 1 base at V and 11 bases at J, with 11 bases in the middle. In terms of age and location, participants ranged from about 18 to 95 years and lived in roughly 22 US areas. Clinical history as reported by participants underpinned cohort assignment. Donors in Cohort 3 who had recovered were those with two negative PCRs, healthcare professional clearance, or resolution of their symptoms.

This sequence originates from a man aged 35-49 years who had recovered from COVID-19. Sequenced input: PBMCs or T cells enriched from blood (not recorded which). The chain links TRBV7-2 to TRBJ1-1, with a possible D match to TRBD1 (5 bases). The DNA for the CDR3 is TGTGCCAGCAGCTTAGAGCAGGGAAAGGCTTTCTTT. It yields the protein CASSLEQGKAFF.